This TCR beta chain was identified during a study of blood T cells in healthy people across ages. Combining a sample-barcoded 5' primer with a J-beta primer mix, a second PCR ran for roughly 7 to 12 cycles. TCRdb reprocessed the 5' RACE reads via MiXCR and lists one record per CDR3 protein. This sample carries some 1.4 million distinct CDR3 sequences, 40% to 50% of them seen once, and the ten largest clones take less than 8%. Each sample provided at least 5 micrograms of extracted total RNA. V lost 7 bases to trimming and J lost 2 bases, with 20 bases between them. The V gene's germline CDR1 is MNHNY and CDR2 SVGAGI (reference sequence). The CDR3 totals 16 residues.

The TCR originated in a woman between 18 and 29 years old in good health. The genes are TRBV6-6 and TRBJ2-5; D remains unclear. Material: blood. For the CDR3, the DNA is TGTGCCAGCAATCTCTTCGTCGGTACTCCTCAAGAGACCCAGTACTTC. Translating it yields CASNLFVGTPQETQYF.